The 28 T cell receptor beta chains in this list originate from one sample, sequenced in a study of T cells in localized non-small cell lung cancer. This table comes from immunoSEQ multiplex PCR, and its TCRdb copy is limited to in-frame clones, with some not included. The sample has approximately 1,400 clones, over 25% seen once. Source: lung tumor tissue, taken before any cancer treatment. These receptors all stem from a male donor older than 55 with stage II lung adenocarcinoma.

Only a few counts were recorded for this clone. J is TRBJ2-1 and V is TRBV9, with D unresolved. Deletions cut 0 bases from V and 4 bases from J, with 14 bases between. CDR1 is SGDLS and CDR2 is YYNGEE in the germline V gene. CDR3 length: 16 amino acids. The DNA of the CDR3 is TGTGCCAGCAGCGTAGGGGTGGGTGGCTCATACAATGAGCAGTTCTTC. This gives the protein CASSVGVGGSYNEQFF.

V usage is TRBV12-5 and J usage is TRBJ2-1; unclear D gene. The V gene lost 6 bases and the J gene lost 9 bases, with 12 bases spanning the gap. Germline V gene data show CDR1 as LGHNT and CDR2 as FRNRAP. The CDR3 is made up of 12 amino acids. The CDR3 is CASGSGVGEQFF. The CDR3 DNA follows: TGTGCTAGTGGATCTGGGGTAGGTGAGCAGTTCTTC.

This chain connects TRBV30 to TRBJ2-7; TRBD1 aligns across 10 bases. V lost 8 bases to trimming and J lost 4 bases; unmatched junction nucleotides: 5. The V gene's germline CDR1 is GTSNPN and CDR2 SVGIG (reference sequence). The length of the CDR3 is 12 residues. CDR3 amino acids: CAGQGEGYEQYF. In nucleotides, the CDR3 is TGTGCCGGACAGGGGGAAGGGTACGAGCAGTACTTC.

This clone was seen only a few times. J is TRBJ2-5 and V is TRBV9; D perhaps matches TRBD1 (5 bases). Trimming removed 0 bases from V and 2 bases from J, with 11 bases in between. Germline lookup yields CDR1 SGDLS and CDR2 YYNGEE. The CDR3 has 15 amino acids. The chain's CDR3 is CASSVVQGGQETQYF. The CDR3 nucleotides read TGTGCCAGCAGCGTAGTCCAGGGTGGGCAAGAGACCCAGTACTTC.

The chain couples TRBV18 to TRBJ1-4; no clear D. V lost 6 bases to trimming and J lost 2 bases, with 10 bases between them. The CDR3 loop spans 14 amino acids. The germline CDR1 and CDR2 sequences are KGHSH and LQKENI. The CDR3 here is CASSRGGTNEKLFF. CDR3 DNA: TGTGCCAGCTCCCGAGGTGGGACTAATGAAAAACTGTTTTTT.

In this sample, this clone turned up a few times. The chain employs TRBV1 and TRBJ2-1; the table's D call TRBD2 went unverified against the DNA. TRBV1 is a pseudogene segment. CDR3 length equals 16 residues. CDR3 sequence (DNA): TGCGCCAGCAGCCAACCGGGACTAGGGGCCTACAATGAGCAGTTCTTC. It translates to CASSQPGLGAYNEQFF.

By share, this clone ranks as large. This chain links TRBV28 with TRBJ2-3, with TRBD2 identical over 7 bases. Germline CDR1 and CDR2: MDHEN and SYDVKM. Trimming cost V 5 bases and J 3 bases; bases outside gene matches: 5. This CDR3 region has 14 residues. The DNA for the CDR3 is TGTGCCAGCAGTCGCGGGAGCTTAACAGATACGCAGTATTTT. Residues: CASSRGSLTDTQYF.

CDR3 DNA: TGCGCCAGCAGCTTGGTAGGGCTAGCGGGTTACAATGAGCAGTTCTTC. Translating gives CASSLVGLAGYNEQFF. The genes are TRBV5-1 and TRBJ2-1, with 8 bases fitting TRBD2. This CDR3 region has 16 residues. Germline CDR1 SGHRS, CDR2 YFSETQ. V trimming: 0 bases; J trimming: 4 bases; junction bases outside the gene matches: 6.

The V and J genes are TRBV19 and TRBJ2-3; TRBD2 matches 10 bases. Per germline, CDR1 LNHDA and CDR2 SQIVND (reference sequence). V trimming: 8 bases; J trimming: 1 base; junction bases outside the gene matches: 3. The CDR3 length is 14 residues. CDR3 DNA: TGTGCCAGTGGAGGGACTAGCGGCACAGATACGCAGTATTTT. This codes for CASGGTSGTDTQYF.

This clone was seen a few times. The V call is TRBV7-7, the J call TRBJ1-4, with D tentatively TRBD1 (6 bases). CDR1 SSHAT and CDR2 FNYEAQ come from the germline V gene (reference sequence). Trimming left V 5 bases short and J 8 bases short, with 15 bases between. There are 14 residues in the CDR3. The CDR3 region is CASSIGTPREKLFF. Here the CDR3 DNA reads TGTGCCAGCAGCATAGGGACACCCAGGGAAAAACTGTTTTTT.

The chain recombines TRBV6-8 with TRBJ1-1; D gene unclear. The germline V gene encodes CDR1 MNHGY and CDR2 SAAAGT. The CDR3 extends over 13 amino acids. Trimming shortened V by 5 bases and J by 3 bases, and 10 bases separated the two germline ends. The CDR3 protein is CASSRLADTEAFF. DNA of the CDR3: TGTGCCAGCAGTCGCCTGGCGGACACTGAAGCTTTCTTT.

This clone occurred a few times. J is TRBJ1-5 and V is TRBV19; TRBD1 matches 7 bases. CDR3 length: 16 residues. The germline CDR1 and CDR2 sequences are LNHDA and SQIVND (reference sequence). V lost 8 bases and J lost 0; bases outside the gene matches: 10. CDR3: CASDGGGGFSNQPQHF. The CDR3 coding sequence is TGTGCCAGTGATGGAGGGGGCGGCTTTAGCAATCAGCCCCAGCATTTT.

This chain links TRBV30 with TRBJ2-3, with 11 bases lining up with TRBD2. J gave up 5 bases and V 2 bases, and 3 bases lay outside the gene matches. Germline V gene lookup returns CDR1 GTSNPN and CDR2 SVGIG (reference sequence). The CDR3 length is 14 residues. The CDR3 spells CAWSIAGGKDTQYF. CDR3 bases: TGTGCCTGGAGTATAGCGGGAGGGAAAGATACGCAGTATTTT.

This clone turned up a few times. The rearrangement uses TRBV6-8 and TRBJ2-7; 11 bases map to TRBD2. Germline V gene data show CDR1 as MNHGY and CDR2 as SAAAGT. The V segment lost 2 bases and the J segment 6 bases; nucleotides outside the gene matches: 18. This CDR3 has 19 amino acids. The CDR3 loop reads CASSYTRGRLAGSPREQYF. For the CDR3, the DNA is TGTGCCAGCAGTTACACCCGCGGAAGACTAGCGGGATCCCCCCGCGAGCAGTACTTC.

This clone has more than one count but fewer than ten. The chain combines TRBV5-1 with TRBJ2-5; 7 bases map to TRBD2. V was pared by 7 bases and J by 4 bases, with 13 bases of the junction left unmatched. CDR1 and CDR2 from the germline V gene are SGHRS and YFSETQ. The CDR3 has 15 amino acids. The CDR3 nucleotides are TGCGCCAGCCATGGGCAAGGCGGGAGTAGAGAGACCCAGTACTTC. This translates into CASHGQGGSRETQYF. The entire variable domain, with the rest obtained from reference TRBV5-1 and TRBJ2-5, is as follows: KAGVTQTPRYLIKTRGQQVTLSCSPISGHRSVSWYQQTPGQGLQFLFEYFSETQRNKGNFPGRFSGRQFSNSRSEMNVSTLELGDSALYLCASHGQGGSRETQYFGPGTRLLVL.

This chain connects TRBV6-7 to TRBJ1-1, with D uncertain. TRBV6-7 is identified as an open reading frame with a role that is uncertain. The CDR3 consists of 11 residues. V was shortened by 8 bases and J by 5 bases, with 9 bases between the two germline ends. CDR3 in DNA: TGTGCCAGCGGGGAATCGACTGAAGCTTTCTTT. It is translated as CASGESTEAFF.

The genes are TRBV15 and TRBJ2-1; perhaps TRBD2 as D (5 bases). The CDR3 has 18 amino acids. Trimming took off 5 bases at V and 1 base at J, with 21 bases between the two ends. Germline assignment: CDR1 LNHNV and CDR2 YYDKDF (reference sequence). This chain's CDR3 is CATSDQGPYSESYNEQFF. In DNA, the CDR3 is TGTGCCACCAGCGACCAAGGGCCCTATAGCGAATCCTACAATGAGCAGTTCTTC.

A few counts support this clone. The V call is TRBV28, the J call TRBJ2-1, with 8 bases identical to TRBD2. V was pared by 6 bases and J by 10 bases, with 11 bases of the junction left unmatched. Germline CDR1 is MDHEN and CDR2 is SYDVKM. The CDR3 is 14 residues long. CDR3 amino acids: CASSMAAGASEQFF. The CDR3 DNA reads as TGTGCCAGCAGCATGGCAGCGGGAGCTTCCGAGCAGTTCTTC.

This clone was recorded a few times. The CDR3 DNA sequence: TGTGCCAGCAGTTTAGGCCTGGATAGCTCTAACACCGGGGAGCTGTTTTTT. Residues: CASSLGLDSSNTGELFF. This chain uses TRBV9 with TRBJ2-2; D remains unclear. This CDR3 comprises 17 residues. CDR1 is SGDLS, CDR2 YYNGEE, per germline. The germline V and J ends were trimmed by 5 bases and 2 bases, with 19 bases remaining between them.

The chain links TRBV15 to TRBJ2-3; TRBD1 might be the D (7 bases). CDR1 LNHNV and CDR2 YYDKDF come from the germline V gene (reference sequence). The V gene lost 5 bases and the J gene lost 0 bases, with 12 bases spanning the gap. The CDR3 runs 15 residues. The CDR3: CATSPRGASTDTQYF. The CDR3 region has the DNA TGTGCCACCAGCCCCAGGGGGGCTAGCACAGATACGCAGTATTTT.

This chain connects TRBV29-1 to TRBJ2-2; 7 positions match TRBD1. CDR3 length: 12 residues. In germline, CDR1 is SQVTM, CDR2 ANQGSEA. V trimming: 7 bases; J trimming: 5 bases; junction bases outside the gene matches: 4. The CDR3 protein is CSATRGTGELFF. The CDR3 DNA reads TGCAGCGCCACCAGGGGGACCGGGGAGCTGTTTTTT.

This clone was counted between two and nine times. The chain uses TRBV9 and TRBJ1-2; no reliable D call. V was clipped by 4 bases and J by 9 bases, with 22 bases between them. Germline V gives CDR1 SGDLS, CDR2 YYNGEE. The CDR3 loop spans 15 amino acids. CDR3 loop: CASSPGVGDRFSYTF. CDR3 coding DNA: TGTGCCAGCAGCCCCGGGGTGGGAGATCGGTTTAGCTACACCTTC.

This clone was seen only once. The V and J genes are TRBV30 and TRBJ2-7; D not certain. The CDR3 runs 14 residues. Germline CDR1 GTSNPN, CDR2 SVGIG (reference sequence). V lost 0 bases and J 1 base, leaving 10 bases between the germline ends. This CDR3 is CAWSVRRNSYEQYF. Written as DNA, the CDR3 is TGTGCCTGGAGTGTTCGACGGAATTCCTACGAGCAGTACTTC.

This clone is labeled as medium-sized (0.01 to 0.1%). The rearrangement uses TRBV11-3 and TRBJ2-5, with 9 bases that match TRBD1. The CDR3 spans 14 residues. After removal of 5 bases from V and 3 bases from J, the junction contained 4 bases not matched to a gene. Germline loops: CDR1 SGHNT, CDR2 YENEEA. CDR3 coding DNA: TGTGCCAGCAGCCCATGGACAGGGGAAGAGACCCAGTACTTC. Translated: CASSPWTGEETQYF. The entire variable domain, with the rest obtained from reference TRBV11-3 and TRBJ2-5, is as follows: EAGVVQSPRYKIIEKKQPVAFWCNPISGHNTLYWYLQNLGQGPELLIRYENEEAVDDSQLPKDRFSAERLKGVDSTLKIQPAELGDSAVYLCASSPWTGEETQYFGPGTRLLVL.

The V call is TRBV12-2, the J call TRBJ2-3; TRBD2 was called by the table and not checked on the DNA. TRBV12-2 corresponds to a pseudogene. The CDR3 is 14 amino acids. The CDR3 reads CATTSGRAGDTQYF. CDR3 nucleotide sequence: TGTGCCACCACTAGCGGGAGGGCCGGAGATACGCAGTATTTT.

By sample fraction, this clone is medium-sized. V is TRBV6-8 and J is TRBJ2-7, with TRBD1 identical over 7 bases. The trim removed 8 bases at V and 6 bases at J, leaving 10 bases unmatched. The CDR3 spans 13 residues. CDR1 is MNHGY, CDR2 SAAAGT, per germline. CDR3 region: CASSLTGWGEQYF. The CDR3 region has the DNA TGTGCCAGCTCCCTGACAGGGTGGGGCGAGCAGTACTTC.

The chain's CDR3 is CASGGSSGRYEQYF. CDR3 nucleotide sequence: TGTGCCAGCGGAGGGAGTAGCGGGAGATACGAGCAGTACTTC. The rearrangement uses TRBV11-3 and TRBJ2-7, with 9 bases that match TRBD2. Losses at the gene ends were 8 bases for V and 4 bases for J; bases not matched to a gene: 9. The CDR3 spans 14 residues. Germline values: CDR1 SGHNT, CDR2 YENEEA.

This clone has more than one count but fewer than ten. The genes are TRBV6-8 and TRBJ2-2; D ambiguous. Trimming stripped 4 bases from V and 2 bases from J, with 5 bases between. The V gene's germline CDR1 is MNHGY and CDR2 SAAAGT. The CDR3 is made up of 13 amino acids. The CDR3 bases are TGTGCCAGCAGTTCGTCTAACACCGGGGAGCTGTTTTTT. Translated: CASSSSNTGELFF.